A selection of T cell receptor beta chains follows, all from one sample in a study of shared clonotypes between healthy human individuals. TCRdb keeps only in-frame clones here, not all; method: immunoSEQ multiplex PCR. Among 2 million to 2.5 million clones listed, less than 95% were seen once. Sequencing was performed on naive CD4+ T cells from PBMCs. These receptors all stem from a man between 18 and 29 years old in good health. Some clones in this sample may be carry-over from other donors' samples. Each CDR3 is given without its conserved first and last residue. Fields, in order: CDR3 protein, D gene, J gene, V gene. The D gene is left open where the match is weak.

ATSGREGLNEQF,TRBD2,TRBJ2-1,TRBV15
ASSLDSWVLVTEAF,NA,TRBJ1-1,TRBV7-9
ASSVEWGNTEAF,NA,TRBJ1-1,TRBV9
ATSTRAPISGANVLT,NA,TRBJ2-6,TRBV15
ASTSLLGGSNYGYT,NA,TRBJ1-2,TRBV28
ASSNYQEETQY,NA,TRBJ2-5,TRBV5-8
ASSLERTTDTQY,NA,TRBJ2-3,TRBV5-1
ASSVSGSSTDTQY,TRBD2,TRBJ2-3,TRBV9
ASGYTGELF,NA,TRBJ2-2,TRBV2
ASSEDEGAETQY,TRBD1,TRBJ2-5,TRBV5-4
ASSQRRNSYNEQF,NA,TRBJ2-1,TRBV11-3
ASSDGDSGRETQY,TRBD2,TRBJ2-5,TRBV2
ASSNRVGYT,NA,TRBJ1-2,TRBV6-5
ASRRTSGSTHEQY,TRBD2,TRBJ2-7,TRBV11-2
ASSVVGTNEKLF,NA,TRBJ1-4,TRBV9
ASSSLGLAGEETQY,TRBD2,TRBJ2-5,TRBV7-2
ASSPDGGVNEQF,TRBD2,TRBJ2-1,TRBV28
ASSPGPDKGQYEQY,NA,TRBJ2-7,TRBV5-1
ASGSRDSVGGYT,NA,TRBJ1-2,TRBV7-9
ASSLVRDRKEQY,TRBD1,TRBJ2-7,TRBV7-9
ATRQGAGEKLF,TRBD1,TRBJ1-4,TRBV15
ASSVGGGLEQY,NA,TRBJ2-7,TRBV9